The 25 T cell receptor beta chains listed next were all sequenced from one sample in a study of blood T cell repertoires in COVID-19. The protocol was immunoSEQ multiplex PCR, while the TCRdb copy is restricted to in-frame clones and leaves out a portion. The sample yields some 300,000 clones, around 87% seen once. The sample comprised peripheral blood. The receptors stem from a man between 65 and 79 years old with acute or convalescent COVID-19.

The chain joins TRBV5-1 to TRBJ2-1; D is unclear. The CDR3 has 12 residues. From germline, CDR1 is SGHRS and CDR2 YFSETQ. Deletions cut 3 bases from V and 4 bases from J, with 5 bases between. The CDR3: CASSSVYNEQFF. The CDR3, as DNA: TGCGCCAGCAGCTCTGTATACAATGAGCAGTTCTTC.

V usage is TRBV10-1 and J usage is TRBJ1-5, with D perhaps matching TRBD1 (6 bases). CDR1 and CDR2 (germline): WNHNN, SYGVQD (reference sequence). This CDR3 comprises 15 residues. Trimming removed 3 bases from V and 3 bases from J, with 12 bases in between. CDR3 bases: TGCGCCAGCAGTGACCCGACAGGTGACAATCAGCCCCAGCATTTT. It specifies CASSDPTGDNQPQHF.

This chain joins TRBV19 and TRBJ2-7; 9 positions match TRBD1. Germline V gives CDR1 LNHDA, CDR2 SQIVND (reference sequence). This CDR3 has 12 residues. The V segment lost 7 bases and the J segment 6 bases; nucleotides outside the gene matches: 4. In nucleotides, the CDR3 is TGTGCCAGTACCGACAGGGGGTCCGAGCAGTACTTC. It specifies CASTDRGSEQYF.

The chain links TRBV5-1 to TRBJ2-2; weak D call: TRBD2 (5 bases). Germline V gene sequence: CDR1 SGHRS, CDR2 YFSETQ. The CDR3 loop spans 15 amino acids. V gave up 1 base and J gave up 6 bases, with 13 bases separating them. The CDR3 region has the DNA TGCGCCAGCAGCTTGACGGCCACCGGGGCCGGGGAGCTGTTTTTT. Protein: CASSLTATGAGELFF. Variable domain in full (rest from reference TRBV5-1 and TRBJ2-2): KAGVTQTPRYLIKTRGQQVTLSCSPISGHRSVSWYQQTPGQGLQFLFEYFSETQRNKGNFPGRFSGRQFSNSRSEMNVSTLELGDSALYLCASSLTATGAGELFFGEGSRLTVL.

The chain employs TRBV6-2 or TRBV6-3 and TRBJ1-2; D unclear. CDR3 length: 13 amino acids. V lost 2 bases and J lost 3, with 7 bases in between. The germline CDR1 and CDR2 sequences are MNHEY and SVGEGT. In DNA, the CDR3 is TGTGCCAGCAGTTACGACATCTACTATGGCTACACCTTC. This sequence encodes CASSYDIYYGYTF.

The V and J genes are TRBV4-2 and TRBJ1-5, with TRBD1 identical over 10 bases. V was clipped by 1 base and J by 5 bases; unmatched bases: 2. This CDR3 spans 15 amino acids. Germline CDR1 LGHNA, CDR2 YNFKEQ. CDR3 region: CASSQGGTGDQPQHF. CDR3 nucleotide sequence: TGTGCCAGCAGCCAAGGTGGGACAGGGGATCAGCCCCAGCATTTT.

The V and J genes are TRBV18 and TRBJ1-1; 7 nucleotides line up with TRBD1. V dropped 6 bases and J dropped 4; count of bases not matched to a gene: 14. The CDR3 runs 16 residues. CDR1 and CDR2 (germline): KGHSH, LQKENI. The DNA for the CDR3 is TGTGCCAGCTCTGAAGGCGACAGGGATTTGGGCACTGAAGCTTTCTTT. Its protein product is CASSEGDRDLGTEAFF.

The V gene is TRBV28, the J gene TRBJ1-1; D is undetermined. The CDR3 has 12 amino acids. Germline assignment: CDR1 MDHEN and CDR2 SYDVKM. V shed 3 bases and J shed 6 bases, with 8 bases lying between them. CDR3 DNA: TGTGCCAGCAGTTTTCGGAGAGCTGAAGCTTTCTTT. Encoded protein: CASSFRRAEAFF.

The CDR3 nucleotides are TGCGCCAGTAACAGAGACGCGAACACTGAAGCTTTCTTT. Protein product: CASNRDANTEAFF. The J gene is TRBJ1-1, the V gene TRBV5-1; no clear D gene. The CDR3 runs 13 residues. In germline, CDR1 is SGHRS, CDR2 YFSETQ. The V gene lost 8 bases and the J gene lost 1 base, with 12 bases spanning the gap.

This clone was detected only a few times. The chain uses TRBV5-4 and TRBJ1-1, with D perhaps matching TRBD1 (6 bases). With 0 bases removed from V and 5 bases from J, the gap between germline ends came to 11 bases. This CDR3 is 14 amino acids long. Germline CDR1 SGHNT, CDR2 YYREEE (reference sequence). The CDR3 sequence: CASSLDAQGTEAFF. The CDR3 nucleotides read TGTGCCAGCAGCTTGGATGCCCAGGGGACTGAAGCTTTCTTT.

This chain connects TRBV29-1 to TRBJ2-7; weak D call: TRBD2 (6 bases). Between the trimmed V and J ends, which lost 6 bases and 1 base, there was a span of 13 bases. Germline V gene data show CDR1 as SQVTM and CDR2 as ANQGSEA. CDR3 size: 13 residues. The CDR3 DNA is TGCAGCGTGGGCGCGCGGGGATCCTACGAGCAGTACTTC. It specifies CSVGARGSYEQYF.

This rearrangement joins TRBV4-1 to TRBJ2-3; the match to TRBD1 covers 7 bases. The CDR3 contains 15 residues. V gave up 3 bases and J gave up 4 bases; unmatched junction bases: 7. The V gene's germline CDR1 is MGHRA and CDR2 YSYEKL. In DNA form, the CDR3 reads TGCGCCAGCAGCCAGACAGGGTTAGTCGCAGATACGCAGTATTTT. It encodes CASSQTGLVADTQYF.

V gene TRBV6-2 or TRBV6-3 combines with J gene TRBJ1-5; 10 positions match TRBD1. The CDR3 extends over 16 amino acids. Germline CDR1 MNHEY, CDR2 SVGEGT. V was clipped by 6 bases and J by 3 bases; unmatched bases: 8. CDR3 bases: TGTGCCAGCAGCTTACGGACAGGGGGTCCCAATCAGCCCCAGCATTTT. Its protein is CASSLRTGGPNQPQHF.

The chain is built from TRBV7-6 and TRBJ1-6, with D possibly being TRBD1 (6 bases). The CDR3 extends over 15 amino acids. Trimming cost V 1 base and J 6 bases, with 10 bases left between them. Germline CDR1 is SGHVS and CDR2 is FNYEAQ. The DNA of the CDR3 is TGTGCCAGCAGCTTAGGGGGACAAATTAATTCACCCCTCCACTTT. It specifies CASSLGGQINSPLHF.

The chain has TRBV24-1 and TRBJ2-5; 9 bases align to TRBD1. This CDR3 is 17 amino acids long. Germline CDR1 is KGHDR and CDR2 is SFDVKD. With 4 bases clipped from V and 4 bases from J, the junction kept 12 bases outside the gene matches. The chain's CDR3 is CATSELTGTGFGETQYF. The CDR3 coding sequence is TGTGCCACCAGTGAACTTACCGGGACAGGGTTTGGAGAGACCCAGTACTTC.

This chain's CDR3 is CASSIQGTGELFF. The CDR3 DNA follows: TGTGCCAGTAGTATTCAGGGAACCGGGGAGCTGTTTTTT. V and J are TRBV19 and TRBJ2-2, with D possibly TRBD1 on 5 matching bases. The V gene lost 3 bases and the J gene lost 5 bases, with 7 bases spanning the gap. This CDR3 contains 13 residues. Germline V gene sequence: CDR1 LNHDA, CDR2 SQIVND (reference sequence).

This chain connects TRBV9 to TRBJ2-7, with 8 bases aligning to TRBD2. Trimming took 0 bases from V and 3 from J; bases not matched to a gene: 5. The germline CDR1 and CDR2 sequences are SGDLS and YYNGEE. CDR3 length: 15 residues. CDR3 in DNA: TGTGCCAGCAGCGTAGGGCGGGAGGCCTTCTACGAGCAGTACTTC. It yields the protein CASSVGREAFYEQYF. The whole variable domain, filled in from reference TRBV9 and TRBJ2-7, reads DSGVTQTPKHLITATGQRVTLRCSPRSGDLSVYWYQQSLDQGLQFLIQYYNGEERAKGNILERFSAQQFPDLHSELNLSSLELGDSALYFCASSVGREAFYEQYFGPGTRLTVT.

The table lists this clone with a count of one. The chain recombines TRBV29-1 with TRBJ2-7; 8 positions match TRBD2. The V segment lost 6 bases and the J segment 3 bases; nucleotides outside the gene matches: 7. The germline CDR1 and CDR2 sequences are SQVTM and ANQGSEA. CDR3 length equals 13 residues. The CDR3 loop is CSVVAGRIYEQYF. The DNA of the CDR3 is TGCAGCGTAGTAGCGGGGAGGATCTACGAGCAGTACTTC.

CDR3 nucleotide sequence: TGTGCCAGCAGTTTAGAGAACAGGTTCTATGGCTACACCTTC. Translating gives CASSLENRFYGYTF. The chain uses TRBV27 and TRBJ1-2, with D maybe TRBD1 (5 bases). CDR1 and CDR2 (germline): MNHEY, SMNVEV (reference sequence). Between the trimmed V and J ends, which lost 2 bases and 4 bases, there was a span of 11 bases. The CDR3 is made up of 14 amino acids.

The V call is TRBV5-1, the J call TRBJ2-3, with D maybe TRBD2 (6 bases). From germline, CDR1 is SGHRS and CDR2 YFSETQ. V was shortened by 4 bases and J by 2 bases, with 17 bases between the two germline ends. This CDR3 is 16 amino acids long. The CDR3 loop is CASSPTGSGATDTQYF. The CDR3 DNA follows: TGCGCCAGCAGCCCAACCGGGAGCGGAGCCACAGATACGCAGTATTTT.

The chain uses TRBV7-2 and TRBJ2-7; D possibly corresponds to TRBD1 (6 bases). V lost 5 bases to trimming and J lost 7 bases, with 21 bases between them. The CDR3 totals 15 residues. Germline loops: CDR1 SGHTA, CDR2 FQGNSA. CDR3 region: CASSPQGTTGREQYF. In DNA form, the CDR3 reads TGTGCCAGCAGCCCCCAGGGGACGACCGGGCGGGAGCAGTACTTC.

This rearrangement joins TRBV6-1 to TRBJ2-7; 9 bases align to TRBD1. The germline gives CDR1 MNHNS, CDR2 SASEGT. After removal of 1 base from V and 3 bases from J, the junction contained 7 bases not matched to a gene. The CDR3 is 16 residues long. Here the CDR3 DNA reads TGTGCCAGCAGTGAAGGATCCGGGACAGGGATCTACGAGCAGTACTTC. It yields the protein CASSEGSGTGIYEQYF.

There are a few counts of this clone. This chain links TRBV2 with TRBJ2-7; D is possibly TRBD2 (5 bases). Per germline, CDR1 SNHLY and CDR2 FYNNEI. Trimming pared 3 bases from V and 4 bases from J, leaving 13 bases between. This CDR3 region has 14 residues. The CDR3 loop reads CASSDGRAQYEQYF. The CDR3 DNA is TGTGCCAGCAGTGACGGGCGGGCCCAGTACGAGCAGTACTTC.

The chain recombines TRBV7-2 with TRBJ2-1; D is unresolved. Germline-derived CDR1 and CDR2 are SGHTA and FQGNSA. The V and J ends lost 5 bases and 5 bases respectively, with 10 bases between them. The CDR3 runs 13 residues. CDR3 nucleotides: TGTGCCAGCAGCCTACAGCATGACAATGAGCAGTTCTTC. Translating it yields CASSLQHDNEQFF. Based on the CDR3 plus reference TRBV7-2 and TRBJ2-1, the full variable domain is GAGVSQSPSNKVTEKGKDVELRCDPISGHTALYWYRQSLGQGLEFLIYFQGNSAPDKSGLPSDRFSAERTGGSVSTLTIQRTQQEDSAVYLCASSLQHDNEQFFGPGTRLTVL.

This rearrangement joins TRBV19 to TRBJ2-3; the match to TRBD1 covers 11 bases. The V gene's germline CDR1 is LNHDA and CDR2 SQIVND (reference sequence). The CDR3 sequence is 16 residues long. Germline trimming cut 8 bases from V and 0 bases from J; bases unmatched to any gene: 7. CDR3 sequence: CASRDRGYASTDTQYF. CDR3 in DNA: TGTGCCAGTCGGGACAGGGGGTATGCAAGCACAGATACGCAGTATTTT.